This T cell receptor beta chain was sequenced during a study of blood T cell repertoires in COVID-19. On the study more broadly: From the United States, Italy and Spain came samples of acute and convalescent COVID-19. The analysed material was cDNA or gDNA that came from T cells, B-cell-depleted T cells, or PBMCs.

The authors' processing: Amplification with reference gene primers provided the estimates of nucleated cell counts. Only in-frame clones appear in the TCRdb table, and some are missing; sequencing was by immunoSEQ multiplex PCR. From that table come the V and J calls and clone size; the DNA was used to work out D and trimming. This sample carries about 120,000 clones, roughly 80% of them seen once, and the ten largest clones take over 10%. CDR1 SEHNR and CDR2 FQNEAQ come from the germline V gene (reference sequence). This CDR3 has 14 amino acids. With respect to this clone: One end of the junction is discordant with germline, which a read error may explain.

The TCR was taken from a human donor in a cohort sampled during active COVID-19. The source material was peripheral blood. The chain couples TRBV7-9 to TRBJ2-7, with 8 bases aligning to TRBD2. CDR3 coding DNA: TGTGCCAGCAGCCCCGGACTAGCCCCCTACGGGCAGTACTTC. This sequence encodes CASSPGLAPYGQYF.